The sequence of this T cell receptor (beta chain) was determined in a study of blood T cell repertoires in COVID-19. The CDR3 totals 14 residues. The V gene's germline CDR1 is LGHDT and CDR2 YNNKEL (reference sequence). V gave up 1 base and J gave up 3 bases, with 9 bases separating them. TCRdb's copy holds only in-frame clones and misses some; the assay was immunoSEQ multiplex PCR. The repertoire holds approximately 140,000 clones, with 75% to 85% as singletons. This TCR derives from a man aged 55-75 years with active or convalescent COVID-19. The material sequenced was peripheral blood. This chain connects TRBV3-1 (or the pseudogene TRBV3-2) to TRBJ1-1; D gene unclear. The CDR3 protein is CASSQVGSDTEAFF. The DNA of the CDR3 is TGTGCCAGCAGCCAAGTGGGGAGCGACACTGAAGCTTTCTTT.